This T cell receptor beta chain was documented in a study of monozygotic twins with inflammatory bowel disease (dated by TCRdb to the late 2010s). The study in broad terms: The full study comprised some 30 monozygotic twin pairs: nine German pairs (four IBD-concordant, five IBD-discordant) and 19 IBD-discordant Danish pairs. Each individual had, on average, about 151 000 unique TCRalpha sequences and 181 000 unique TCRbeta sequences available for analysis. Within discordant pairs, disease-associated traits were sought mainly by comparing IBD patients with their genetically identical healthy co-twins. What the study reported, not specific to this receptor: Because patients received different immunosuppressive treatments, the repertoires may have picked up extra background noise and variability between individuals. IBD patients shared fewer clonotypes with other individuals than healthy twins did, most markedly in patients showing signs of disease activity. No single strong signal or clonotype linked to IBD turned up in the results, so the idea that one exists was not supported. A decrease in TCRbeta repertoire diversity, as measured by inverse Simpson index, was observed in IBD patients compared with their healthy co-twins. Distinction between different T cell subtypes could not be achieved in the analysis. No difference in repertoire similarity was observed between concordant and discordant twins, possibly owing to limited statistical power.

From each donor, a roughly 2.5 ml peripheral blood sample was drawn into PAXgene tubes and stored at -80 degrees C. Without T cell sorting, total RNA was isolated from whole blood using the PAXgene blood miRNA kit on an automated QIAcube. Peripheral blood from monozygotic twin pairs concordant or discordant for inflammatory bowel disease was subjected to deep TCRalpha and TCRbeta repertoire profiling with unique molecular barcoding. Smoking habits were recorded for all twin pairs, and each individual was classified as a current, former or never smoker. A word on this clonotype: Its antigen remains unidentified.

Including the terminal cysteine and phenylalanine, the CDR3 comprises 15 residues. Only the protein sequence is given. The germline V gene encodes CDR1 SGHVS and CDR2 FQNEAQ. Library method: 5' RACE. For each TCR library, around 3,500 ng of total RNA was used. For each sample, cDNA was synthesized in eight separate reactions using SMARTScribe reverse transcriptase. During cDNA synthesis, template switching was used to introduce unique molecular identifiers that contained a 6-nucleotide sample barcode. TCRalpha and TCRbeta cDNA was amplified by two nested PCRs of approximately 17 and 9 cycles, with bead purification after each PCR. Before amplification, the cDNA was treated with uracil DNA-glycosylase and purified using the QIAquick PCR purification kit. The second PCR added Illumina TruSeq-compatible adapters along with sample-specific barcodes. TapeStation and Qubit were used to check library quality and concentration, and around 5.2 ng of each library went into the pool. Sequencing of the pooled libraries was done on an Illumina HiSeq2500 single-index Rapid Run using custom sequencing primers and 2 x 100 bp reads. The paper's data handling went like this. UMI-based consensus assembly with MiGEC version 1.2.6 was used to correct PCR and sequencing errors. V(D)J alignment, clonotype assembly and CDR3 extraction were performed with MiXCR version 2.1.1. Gene usage, clonotype sharing and MAIT/NKT TCR abundance were normalised by analysing the top 1000, 10 000 and 20 000 clonotypes per sample. Diversity was computed as the inverse Simpson index with the vegan R package after downsampling to 27 000 UMIs. Paired Mann-Whitney U tests were applied to discordant twin pairs, and Benjamini-Hochberg correction was used for multiple testing. TCRdb reprocessed the sequencing reads and holds a single record per CDR3 protein sequence, with no DNA. The V and J calls and clone size come from TCRdb's table, not from the authors' own analysis. The table of this sample itemizes some 200,000 distinct CDR3 sequences. The top ten clones comprise approximately 1.6% of the sample.

The specimen sequenced was blood. The sequence derives from a human donor with ulcerative colitis or Crohn's disease, or a healthy co-twin of an affected twin (not recorded which). The V gene is TRBV7-8 and the J gene is TRBJ2-3; the TCRdb call, TRBD2, lacks DNA for checking. The CDR3 protein sequence reads: CASSEGLAGPNTQYF.